The 5 T cell receptor beta chains below all came from one sample that was sequenced in a study of response to subunit inactivated influenza vaccine. TCRdb redid the calling of the RT-PCR reads with MiXCR, one entry per CDR3 protein. Of 500,000 to 600,000 distinct CDR3 sequences in the sample, roughly 13% were seen once. The sample consisted of PBMCs from blood, taken 45 days after vaccination. The origin of the receptors is a man aged 45 to 65 who received an inactivated influenza vaccine.

The chain links TRBV12-3 or TRBV12-4 to TRBJ1-5; D uncertain. The CDR3 consists of 15 residues. The V end lost 6 bases, the J end lost 7 bases, and 19 bases lay between the germline ends. Here the CDR3 reads CASSLQTAGGQPQHF. The CDR3 DNA reads TGTGCCAGCAGCTTACAAACGGCGGGAGGCCAGCCCCAGCATTTT.

DNA of the CDR3: TGTGCCAGCAGTTGGCCGGGACTAGTGAGTGAGCAGTACTTC. Translating it yields CASSWPGLVSEQYF. The rearrangement links TRBV6-2 or TRBV6-3 to TRBJ2-7; 8 nucleotides line up with TRBD2. Germline V gives CDR1 MNHEY, CDR2 SVGEGT. With 4 bases clipped from V and 7 bases from J, the junction kept 9 bases outside the gene matches. The length of the CDR3 is 14 residues.

V is TRBV6-2 or TRBV6-3 and J is TRBJ2-3, with D perhaps matching TRBD2 (6 bases). Germline V CDR1 and CDR2: MNHEY, SVGEGT. V lost 1 base and J 2 bases, leaving 19 bases between the germline ends. The CDR3 loop spans 18 amino acids. CDR3: CASSYFAPLASYTDTQYF. CDR3 DNA: TGTGCCAGCAGTTACTTCGCCCCTCTAGCGAGTTACACAGATACGCAGTATTTT.

In its sample, this clonotype was seen many times. The chain has TRBV12-3 or TRBV12-4 and TRBJ2-5, with 10 nucleotides matching TRBD2. With 5 bases clipped from V and 3 bases from J, the junction kept 3 bases outside the gene matches. The CDR3 spans 14 residues. CDR3 amino acids: CASSKRGGEETQYF. In nucleotides, the CDR3 is TGTGCCAGCAGTAAGCGGGGGGGGGAAGAGACCCAGTACTTC.

This clonotype was seen many times. The chain recombines TRBV5-1 with TRBJ1-6; D possibly corresponds to TRBD1 (5 bases). The CDR3 has 15 residues. CDR1 is SGHRS, CDR2 YFSETQ, per germline. Trimming took 0 bases from V and 10 from J, leaving 14 bases between them. For the CDR3, the DNA is TGCGCCAGCAGCTTGGATGGGGGACGTGGCTCACCCCTCCACTTT. Translation: CASSLDGGRGSPLHF.